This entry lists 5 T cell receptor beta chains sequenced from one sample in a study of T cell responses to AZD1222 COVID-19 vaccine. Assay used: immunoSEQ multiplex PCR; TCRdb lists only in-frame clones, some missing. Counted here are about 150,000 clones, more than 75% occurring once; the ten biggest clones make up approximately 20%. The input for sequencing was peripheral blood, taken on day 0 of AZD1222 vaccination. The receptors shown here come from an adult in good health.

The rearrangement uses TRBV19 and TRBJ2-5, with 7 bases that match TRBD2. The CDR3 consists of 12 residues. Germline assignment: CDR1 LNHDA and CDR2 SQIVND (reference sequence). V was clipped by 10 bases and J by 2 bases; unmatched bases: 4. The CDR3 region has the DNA TGTGCCACCGGGGGGAAACAAGAGACCCAGTACTTC. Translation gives CATGGKQETQYF.

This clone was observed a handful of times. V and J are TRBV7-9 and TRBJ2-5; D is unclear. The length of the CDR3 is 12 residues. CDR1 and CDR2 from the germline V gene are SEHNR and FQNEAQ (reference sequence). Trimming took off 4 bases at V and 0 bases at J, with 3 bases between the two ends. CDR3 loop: CASSWYQETQYF. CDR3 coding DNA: TGTGCCAGCAGCTGGTACCAAGAGACCCAGTACTTC.

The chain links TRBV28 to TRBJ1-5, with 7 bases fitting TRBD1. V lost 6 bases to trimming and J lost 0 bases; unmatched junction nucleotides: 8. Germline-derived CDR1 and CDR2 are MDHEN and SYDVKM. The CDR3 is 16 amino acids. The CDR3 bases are TGTGCCAGCAGGGGGAGGGGGCCGAATAGCAATCAGCCCCAGCATTTT. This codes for CASRGRGPNSNQPQHF.

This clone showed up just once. CDR3 in amino acids: CASSSQRTDTQYF. The CDR3 nucleotides are TGTGCCAGCAGTTCCCAGAGGACAGATACGCAGTATTTT. The chain links TRBV12-3 or TRBV12-4 to TRBJ2-3; no clear D gene. The V end was cut by 4 bases, the J end by 3 bases, with 8 bases between. The CDR3 is 13 residues long.

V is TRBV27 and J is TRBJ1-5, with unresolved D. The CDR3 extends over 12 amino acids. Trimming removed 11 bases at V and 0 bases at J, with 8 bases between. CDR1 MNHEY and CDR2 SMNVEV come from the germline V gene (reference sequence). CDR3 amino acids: CASGNSNQPQHF. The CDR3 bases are TGTGCCTCTGGTAATAGCAATCAGCCCCAGCATTTT.